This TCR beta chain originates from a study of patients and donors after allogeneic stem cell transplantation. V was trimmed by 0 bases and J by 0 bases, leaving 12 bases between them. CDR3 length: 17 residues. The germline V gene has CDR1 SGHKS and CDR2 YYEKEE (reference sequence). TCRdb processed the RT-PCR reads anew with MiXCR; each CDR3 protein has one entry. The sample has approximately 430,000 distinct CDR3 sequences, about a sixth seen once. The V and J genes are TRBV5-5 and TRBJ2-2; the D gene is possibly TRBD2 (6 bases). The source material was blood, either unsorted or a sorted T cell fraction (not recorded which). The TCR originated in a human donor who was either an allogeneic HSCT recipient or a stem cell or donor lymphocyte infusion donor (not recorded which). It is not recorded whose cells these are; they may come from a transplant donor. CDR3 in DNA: TGTGCCAGCAGCTTGGGTATAGCGGCCCCGAACACCGGGGAGCTGTTTTTT. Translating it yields CASSLGIAAPNTGELFF. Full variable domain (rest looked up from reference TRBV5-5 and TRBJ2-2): DAGVTQSPTHLIKTRGQQVTLRCSPISGHKSVSWYQQVLGQGPQFIFQYYEKEERGRGNFPDRFSARQFPNYSSELNVNALLLGDSALYLCASSLGIAAPNTGELFFGEGSRLTVL.